Shown below are 8 T cell receptor beta chains from a single sample sequenced in a study of early T cells in non-severe SARS-CoV-2 infection. TCRdb called the 5' RACE reads again in MiXCR, with one record for every CDR3 protein. The sample contains about 110,000 distinct CDR3 sequences, roughly 13% of which appear only once. The sequenced sample was whole blood, obtained at baseline. The receptors shown here come from an adult who was a healthcare worker with PCR-confirmed SARS-CoV-2 infection or an uninfected control (not recorded which).

This clonotype showed up just a few times. The chain uses TRBV7-8 and TRBJ1-6; 11 bases fit TRBD1. This CDR3 has 16 residues. Germline lookup yields CDR1 SGHVS and CDR2 FQNEAQ. Germline trimming cut 2 bases from V and 9 bases from J; bases unmatched to any gene: 6. The CDR3 DNA follows: TGTGCCAGCAGCTTAAAGGGACAGGGGGACGGTTCACCCCTCCACTTT. Translated: CASSLKGQGDGSPLHF. The complete variable domain, with remaining parts taken from reference TRBV7-8 and TRBJ1-6, reads GAGVSQSPRYKVAKRGQDVALRCDPISGHVSLFWYQQALGQGPEFLTYFQNEAQLDKSGLPSDRFFAERPEGSVSTLKIQRTQQEDSAVYLCASSLKGQGDGSPLHFGNGTRLTVT.

This clonotype was detected ten times or more. V and J are TRBV28 and TRBJ2-3, with D hard to call. The CDR3 contains 12 residues. Germline CDR1 is MDHEN and CDR2 is SYDVKM. With 3 bases removed from V and 6 bases from J, the gap between germline ends came to 7 bases. CDR3 amino acids: CASSFQEDTQYF. The CDR3 DNA reads TGTGCCAGCAGTTTTCAGGAGGATACGCAGTATTTT.

This clonotype occurred many times. The chain employs TRBV3-1 and TRBJ1-3; D is unclear. V gave up 1 base and J gave up 4 bases, with 11 bases separating them. This CDR3 spans 15 amino acids. Looked up from germline, CDR1 is LGHDT and CDR2 is YNNKEL (reference sequence). In DNA, the CDR3 is TGTGCCAGCAGCCAAGTTGAGGGTGCCGGAAACACCATATATTTT. Translating it yields CASSQVEGAGNTIYF. The full variable domain, with the rest looked up from reference TRBV3-1 and TRBJ1-3, is DTAVSQTPKYLVTQMGNDKSIKCEQNLGHDTMYWYKQDSKKFLKIMFSYNNKELIINETVPNRFSPKSPDKAHLNLHINSLELGDSAVYFCASSQVEGAGNTIYFGEGSWLTVV.

This clonotype was observed at least ten times. The V and J genes are TRBV5-4 and TRBJ1-1, with 7 positions matching TRBD1. CDR3 size: 16 residues. The V gene end was trimmed by 4 bases and the J gene end by 1 base; junction bases not matched to a gene: 10. Germline lookup yields CDR1 SGHNT and CDR2 YYREEE (reference sequence). The CDR3 DNA follows: TGTGCCAGCAGCGCCAAGGACAGGTTCTCGAACACTGAAGCTTTCTTT. Encoded protein: CASSAKDRFSNTEAFF.

J is TRBJ1-1 and V is TRBV3-1, with D maybe TRBD1 (5 bases). Germline V gives CDR1 LGHDT, CDR2 YNNKEL (reference sequence). This CDR3 contains 11 residues. Deletions cut 7 bases from V and 4 bases from J, with 7 bases between. The CDR3 spells CASIRGTEAFF. CDR3 sequence (DNA): TGTGCCAGCATAAGGGGCACTGAAGCTTTCTTT.

Note on this clonotype: This may be a read error: a much more frequent sequence differs by one nucleotide. The chain has TRBV7-3 and TRBJ1-2; 8 positions agree with TRBD1. CDR1 is SGHTA, CDR2 FQGTGA, per germline. V lost 5 bases, J lost 4 bases, and 9 bases stayed unmatched. The CDR3 spans 15 residues. CDR3 coding DNA: TGTGCCAGCAGCCCATCGGGACAGGCGCTCTATGGCTACACCTTC. This encodes CASSPSGQALYGYTF.

This clonotype was seen only a few times. This chain uses TRBV3-1 with TRBJ2-2; 8 positions agree with TRBD2. J lost 5 bases, V lost 6 bases, and 11 bases had no gene match. From germline, CDR1 is LGHDT and CDR2 YNNKEL (reference sequence). The CDR3 has 16 amino acids. The CDR3 sequence is CASRGGSIAGTGELFF. As DNA, the CDR3 is TGTGCCAGCAGAGGCGGAAGCATAGCGGGGACCGGGGAGCTGTTTTTT.

The gene calls are TRBV29-1 and TRBJ1-2; 9 bases agree with TRBD1. This CDR3 has 14 amino acids. The junction had 3 bases not matched to a gene; V was cut back by 1 base and J by 3 bases. Germline CDR1 SQVTM, CDR2 ANQGSEA. DNA for the CDR3: TGCAGCGTTGAAGTCACAGGGGGCTACTATGGCTACACCTTC. This codes for CSVEVTGGYYGYTF.